Listed below are T cell receptor beta chains from one sample, sequenced in a study of blood T cell repertoires in COVID-19. Sequencing used immunoSEQ multiplex PCR; TCRdb keeps in-frame clones, though not all of them. The table records around 95,000 clones, about 84% of them present only once. Sequencing input: peripheral blood. The receptors were sampled from a human donor in a cohort sampled during active COVID-19. Each CDR3 is given without its conserved first and last residue.

J gene: TRBJ1-2; V gene: TRBV6-2/TRBV6-3; CDR3 protein: ASSYVQGNYGYT
J gene: TRBJ1-1; V gene: TRBV6-2/TRBV6-3; CDR3 protein: ASSYSRQMNTEAF
J gene: TRBJ2-1; V gene: TRBV24-1; CDR3 protein: ATSEGGGGGYNEQF
J gene: TRBJ1-2; V gene: TRBV9; CDR3 protein: ASSLMEGYGYT
J gene: TRBJ1-4; V gene: TRBV4-3; CDR3 protein: ASSQAWRSGEKLF
J gene: TRBJ1-4; V gene: TRBV6-6; CDR3 protein: ASSYTDRADEKLF
J gene: TRBJ1-4; V gene: TRBV3-1/TRBV3-2; CDR3 protein: ASSPPAAKDSSRRKLF
J gene: TRBJ2-7; V gene: TRBV7-8; CDR3 protein: ASSPTESSYEQY
J gene: TRBJ1-1; V gene: TRBV10-3; CDR3 protein: AISGSRGLNTEAF
J gene: TRBJ2-2; V gene: TRBV4-1; CDR3 protein: ASSQRTSGVRTGELF
J gene: TRBJ2-7; V gene: TRBV7-9; CDR3 protein: ASSLVGGSYEQY
J gene: TRBJ1-3; V gene: TRBV4-3; CDR3 protein: ASRHNSGNTIY
J gene: TRBJ2-7; V gene: TRBV6-5; CDR3 protein: ASRVTSVTSYEQY
J gene: TRBJ2-2; V gene: TRBV11-3; CDR3 protein: ASSLVGGRAVGELF
J gene: TRBJ2-3; V gene: TRBV6-5; CDR3 protein: ASRGGGDSDTQY
J gene: TRBJ1-2; V gene: TRBV5-8; CDR3 protein: ASSVDRVYGYT
J gene: TRBJ1-6; V gene: TRBV6-8; CDR3 protein: ARTFFSSYNSPLH
J gene: TRBJ1-2; V gene: TRBV6-2/TRBV6-3; CDR3 protein: ASSHGQSSYGYT
J gene: TRBJ2-5; V gene: TRBV10-3; CDR3 protein: ATRGVALAGVRETQY
J gene: TRBJ1-2; V gene: TRBV6-5; CDR3 protein: ASSSPGTGVGYT
J gene: TRBJ2-6; V gene: TRBV27; CDR3 protein: ASMNPGEGAGANVLT
J gene: TRBJ2-3; V gene: TRBV6-1; CDR3 protein: ASSESKRGDTQY
J gene: TRBJ2-1; V gene: TRBV6-5; CDR3 protein: ASSYSGRGAYNEQF
J gene: TRBJ2-1; V gene: TRBV19; CDR3 protein: ASSLQNEQF
J gene: TRBJ1-5; V gene: TRBV19; CDR3 protein: ASSIWDKGISNQPQH
J gene: TRBJ1-2; V gene: TRBV18; CDR3 protein: ASSPRTGKDYGYT
J gene: TRBJ1-2; V gene: TRBV29-1; CDR3 protein: SVEKGVTGIGGYT
J gene: TRBJ1-3; V gene: TRBV5-4; CDR3 protein: ASSLGLGNTIY
J gene: TRBJ2-7; V gene: TRBV19; CDR3 protein: ASSTGTDIYEQY
J gene: TRBJ2-7; V gene: TRBV6-1; CDR3 protein: ASSEVGASGRLSYEQY
J gene: TRBJ1-2; V gene: TRBV7-2; CDR3 protein: ASSRGTADGYT
J gene: TRBJ1-3; V gene: TRBV7-9; CDR3 protein: ASSFHLTGGEIPGNTIY
J gene: TRBJ1-4; V gene: TRBV7-2; CDR3 protein: ASSSGGAISLNEKLF
J gene: TRBJ1-1; V gene: TRBV6-1; CDR3 protein: ASSEVEGNTEAF
J gene: TRBJ2-1; V gene: TRBV5-1; CDR3 protein: ASSRTGESYNEQF
J gene: TRBJ2-7; V gene: TRBV5-1; CDR3 protein: ASSATGQGVYEQY
J gene: TRBJ1-5; V gene: TRBV2; CDR3 protein: ASSGQGRGNQPQH
J gene: TRBJ1-1; V gene: TRBV27; CDR3 protein: ASSPYTRGIRMNTEAF
J gene: TRBJ1-2; V gene: TRBV9; CDR3 protein: ASTRDGRSGYT
J gene: TRBJ2-2; V gene: TRBV19; CDR3 protein: ASSIAGGASGELF
J gene: TRBJ2-1; V gene: TRBV7-9; CDR3 protein: ASSLVGVNEQF
J gene: TRBJ2-1; V gene: TRBV19; CDR3 protein: ASSTSSGDNEQF
J gene: TRBJ1-6; V gene: TRBV5-7; CDR3 protein: ASSSPAPLH
J gene: TRBJ2-1; V gene: TRBV18; CDR3 protein: ASSPGQGSNEQF
J gene: TRBJ2-7; V gene: TRBV19; CDR3 protein: ASTLGAGTGYEQY
J gene: TRBJ1-2; V gene: TRBV13; CDR3 protein: ASSFGVQGGYT
J gene: TRBJ1-1; V gene: TRBV5-6; CDR3 protein: ASRFTYNTEAF
J gene: TRBJ1-1; V gene: TRBV4-1; CDR3 protein: ASSLQGARTEAF
J gene: TRBJ2-4; V gene: TRBV7-9; CDR3 protein: ASRRAGDLNIQY
J gene: TRBJ2-5; V gene: TRBV11-2; CDR3 protein: ASSQISGQAQETQY
J gene: TRBJ1-1; V gene: TRBV19; CDR3 protein: ASSTISGNTEAF
J gene: TRBJ2-3; V gene: TRBV18; CDR3 protein: ASSSTTGTDTQY
J gene: TRBJ1-6; V gene: TRBV4-3; CDR3 protein: ASSLSFAGTVNSPLH
J gene: TRBJ2-3; V gene: TRBV5-4; CDR3 protein: ASSPPGGIADTQY
J gene: TRBJ1-4; V gene: TRBV6-5; CDR3 protein: ASSRRGWGEKLF
J gene: TRBJ1-1; V gene: TRBV10-3; CDR3 protein: ASTGSDTEAF
J gene: TRBJ1-1; V gene: TRBV10-3; CDR3 protein: AIRVTGATEAF
J gene: TRBJ1-1; V gene: TRBV7-9; CDR3 protein: ASSRGWNTEAF
J gene: TRBJ2-7; V gene: TRBV7-9; CDR3 protein: ASSWGQSYEQY
J gene: TRBJ2-7; V gene: TRBV6-5; CDR3 protein: ASSYTGPPNSYEQY